The 25 T cell receptor beta chains listed next were all sequenced from one sample in a study of long-term antiretroviral therapy in people with HIV. Assay version v3.0 of immunoSEQ was used, and it was run at survey level. TCRdb's copy holds only in-frame clones and misses some; the assay was immunoSEQ multiplex PCR. In the table there are tens of thousands of clones, around 88% of which are singletons. The sample in question was unsorted PBMCs, obtained just before starting antiretroviral therapy. All receptors come from a woman between 18 and 29 years old with HIV.

This chain connects TRBV7-6 to TRBJ2-7; no reliable D call. Per the germline V gene, CDR1 is SGHVS and CDR2 is FNYEAQ. The CDR3 contains 13 residues. V was cut by 3 bases and J by 2 bases, with 8 bases left in between. CDR3 sequence: CASSFGQTYEQYF. CDR3 nucleotide sequence: TGTGCCAGCAGCTTCGGCCAGACCTACGAGCAGTACTTC.

The chain couples TRBV11-3 to TRBJ2-7; the D is unclear. CDR3 length: 12 residues. The V end was cut by 5 bases, the J end by 6 bases, with 11 bases between. Germline lookup yields CDR1 SGHNT and CDR2 YENEEA. CDR3 DNA sequence: TGTGCCAGCAGCAGGGTTTCGGGCGAGCAGTACTTC. It is translated as CASSRVSGEQYF.

In its sample, this clone was seen once. The rearrangement joins TRBV10-3 to TRBJ2-3, with D possibly matching TRBD1 (6 bases). The CDR3 spans 13 residues. The V and J ends lost 9 bases and 5 bases respectively, with 15 bases between them. Germline lookup yields CDR1 ENHRY and CDR2 SYGVKD. The CDR3 reads CAMAWSGEDTQYF. CDR3 bases: TGTGCCATGGCTTGGTCAGGGGAAGATACGCAGTATTTT.

The chain couples TRBV29-1 to TRBJ2-2; D is unresolved. The CDR3 extends over 12 amino acids. Per germline, CDR1 SQVTM and CDR2 ANQGSEA. V lost 7 bases and J 7 bases, leaving 13 bases between the germline ends. The DNA for the CDR3 is TGCAGCGGGTATGAAGGTAACGGGGAGCTGTTTTTT. It is translated as CSGYEGNGELFF.

The chain combines TRBV4-3 with TRBJ1-5, with a weak D call TRBD1 (5 bases). V was clipped by 0 bases and J by 7 bases, with 16 bases between them. This CDR3 comprises 16 residues. Per the germline V gene, CDR1 is LGHNA and CDR2 is YSLEER. DNA for the CDR3: TGCGCCAGCAGCCAAGATGAAGGGACCGCCCGACAGCCCCAGCATTTT. Its protein is CASSQDEGTARQPQHF.

The rearrangement links TRBV19 to TRBJ2-1; D is tentatively TRBD1 or TRBD2 (6 bases each). CDR3 size: 13 residues. V lost 5 bases, J lost 8 bases, and 13 bases lay in between. From germline, CDR1 is LNHDA and CDR2 SQIVND (reference sequence). In DNA form, the CDR3 reads TGTGCCAGTAGTCCGGGGGCCGGAGATGAGCAGTTCTTC. Protein: CASSPGAGDEQFF.

CDR3 loop: CASSPRTGGDMVQPQHF. The CDR3 DNA sequence: TGCGCCAGCAGCCCGCGGACAGGGGGGGATATGGTTCAGCCCCAGCATTTT. The chain joins TRBV4-1 to TRBJ1-5, with 10 bases that match TRBD1. The ends lost 4 bases at V and 6 bases at J; junction bases unmatched: 12. The CDR3 is 17 amino acids. The germline V gene has CDR1 MGHRA and CDR2 YSYEKL.

The V gene is TRBV5-1, the J gene TRBJ1-3; maybe TRBD1 (6 bases). The V and J ends lost 4 bases and 0 bases respectively, with 17 bases between them. The CDR3 sequence is 17 residues long. Germline loops: CDR1 SGHRS, CDR2 YFSETQ. In nucleotides, the CDR3 is TGCGCCAGCAGCCCAAACCCGACAGGCGGCTCTGGAAACACCATATATTTT. Its protein product is CASSPNPTGGSGNTIYF.

The chain recombines TRBV28 with TRBJ1-1; perhaps TRBD1 as D (6 bases). This CDR3 region has 15 residues. Germline V gene data show CDR1 as MDHEN and CDR2 as SYDVKM. V was trimmed by 2 bases and J by 3 bases, leaving 13 bases between them. CDR3 protein: CASSLGTPYYTEAFF. The CDR3 bases are TGTGCCAGCAGTTTAGGGACACCATATTACACTGAAGCTTTCTTT.

The gene calls are TRBV5-4 and TRBJ2-7; either TRBD1 or TRBD2 may fit D (6 bases each). CDR3 size: 15 residues. Germline V CDR1 and CDR2: SGHNT, YYREEE (reference sequence). V lost 4 bases, J lost 0 bases, and 14 bases lay in between. The CDR3 DNA reads as TGTGCCAGCAGCCTCCTCGGGGGCCCCTCCTACGAGCAGTACTTC. It codes for CASSLLGGPSYEQYF.

V usage is TRBV27 and J usage is TRBJ1-2; 10 nucleotides match TRBD1. Germline loops: CDR1 MNHEY, CDR2 SMNVEV (reference sequence). J gave up 8 bases and V 4 bases, and 13 bases lay outside the gene matches. This CDR3 is 16 amino acids long. DNA for the CDR3: TGTGCCAGCAGTTATCACCTGGGACAGGGGCTGGAGGGCTACACCTTC. Its translation is CASSYHLGQGLEGYTF.

This sequence joins TRBV18 and TRBJ2-7; the D is unclear. The CDR3 covers 15 residues. Germline V lookup: CDR1 KGHSH, CDR2 LQKENI. Trimming took off 2 bases at V and 3 bases at J, with 14 bases between the two ends. CDR3 DNA: TGTGCCAGCTCACCAATCTCGGGTGCCCACTACGAGCAGTACTTC. This translates into CASSPISGAHYEQYF.

This chain joins TRBV7-9 and TRBJ2-7; possible D gene TRBD2, 5 bases. The CDR3 is made up of 14 amino acids. The germline V gene has CDR1 SEHNR and CDR2 FQNEAQ (reference sequence). V was shortened by 6 bases and J by 1 base, with 13 bases between the two germline ends. The CDR3 sequence: CASSYRTGSYEQYF. CDR3 sequence (DNA): TGTGCCAGCAGTTACCGGACTGGTTCCTACGAGCAGTACTTC.

With regard to this clone: One end of the junction does not line up with germline, which may come from a read error. The V and J genes are TRBV9 and TRBJ2-6; unclear D gene. The length of the CDR3 is 15 residues. CDR1 SGDLS and CDR2 YYNGEE come from the germline V gene. CDR3 in DNA: TGTGCCAGCAGCGTTGGCTTCTCTGGTGCCAACGTCCTGACTTTC. Translation: CASSVGFSGANVLTF.

This chain links TRBV14 with TRBJ2-7; D possibly corresponds to TRBD1 (5 bases). The CDR3 has 16 amino acids. V dropped 0 bases and J dropped 3 bases, with 15 bases sitting between them. In germline, CDR1 is SGHDN, CDR2 FVKESK. CDR3 protein: CASSQEPQGLIYEQYF. As DNA, the CDR3 is TGTGCCAGCAGCCAAGAACCCCAGGGATTAATCTACGAGCAGTACTTC.

The J gene is TRBJ2-7, the V gene TRBV4-1, with TRBD2 matching over 11 bases. The trim removed 3 bases at V and 3 bases at J, leaving 10 bases unmatched. CDR1 MGHRA and CDR2 YSYEKL come from the germline V gene. The length of the CDR3 is 17 residues. The CDR3 reads CASSHSNLAGGSYEQYF. As DNA, the CDR3 is TGCGCCAGCAGCCACTCGAACCTAGCGGGAGGAAGCTACGAGCAGTACTTC.

The genes are TRBV4-3 and TRBJ2-4, with 11 bases lining up with TRBD2. The CDR3 has 17 residues. With 1 base clipped from V and 7 bases from J, the junction kept 9 bases outside the gene matches. Germline V gene sequence: CDR1 LGHNA, CDR2 YSLEER. The CDR3 here is CASSQAPLAGVDNIQYF. DNA of the CDR3: TGCGCCAGCAGCCAAGCCCCACTAGCGGGAGTAGATAACATTCAGTACTTC.

The chain has TRBV21-1 and TRBJ1-3. TRBV21-1 corresponds to a pseudogene. This CDR3 is built from 18 residues. This chain's CDR3 is CASVSGGPENVSGNTIYF. Written as DNA, the CDR3 is TGTGCCAGCGTTAGTGGGGGGCCAGAGAACGTTTCTGGAAACACCATATATTTT.

V usage is TRBV4-2 and J usage is TRBJ1-4; D unresolved. Germline values: CDR1 LGHNA, CDR2 YNFKEQ. Trimming took 5 bases from V and 3 from J, leaving 10 bases between them. The CDR3 extends over 14 amino acids. CDR3 DNA sequence: TGTGCCAGCAGCTACACCAACCCTAATGAAAAACTGTTTTTT. Residues: CASSYTNPNEKLFF.

The genes are TRBV11-3 and TRBJ2-3; D perhaps matches TRBD1 (5 bases). Germline CDR1 reads SGHNT; CDR2 reads YENEEA. Trimming took off 2 bases at V and 4 bases at J, with 10 bases between the two ends. The CDR3 is 14 amino acids. This chain's CDR3 is CASSLRGRPDTQYF. The CDR3, as DNA: TGTGCCAGCAGCTTAAGGGGAAGGCCAGATACGCAGTATTTT.

The V call is TRBV6-1, the J call TRBJ2-2, with D tentatively TRBD2 (5 bases). V was clipped by 1 base and J by 4 bases, with 10 bases between them. The CDR3 runs 15 residues. Per germline, CDR1 MNHNS and CDR2 SASEGT. CDR3: CASSEGLSATGELFF. The CDR3 nucleotides are TGTGCCAGCAGTGAAGGACTAAGCGCCACCGGGGAGCTGTTTTTT.

This chain connects TRBV5-4 to TRBJ2-7; 9 bases match TRBD1. The germline gives CDR1 SGHNT, CDR2 YYREEE (reference sequence). With V trimmed by 0 bases and J by 6 bases, 4 bases remained unmatched. This CDR3 is built from 14 residues. CDR3 sequence reads: CASSLAGTGTEQYF. CDR3 nucleotides: TGTGCCAGCAGCTTGGCAGGGACAGGGACCGAGCAGTACTTC.

The V and J genes are TRBV19 and TRBJ1-4; 7 nucleotides line up with TRBD1. CDR1 LNHDA and CDR2 SQIVND come from the germline V gene (reference sequence). V lost 4 bases to trimming and J lost 2 bases; unmatched junction nucleotides: 4. This CDR3 is built from 15 residues. CDR3 sequence reads: CASSTGQPTNEKLFF. In nucleotides, the CDR3 is TGTGCCAGTAGTACGGGACAGCCTACTAATGAAAAACTGTTTTTT.

V is TRBV9 and J is TRBJ1-3; possible D gene TRBD1, 6 bases. The V end was cut by 4 bases, the J end by 0 bases, with 17 bases between. The CDR3 extends over 17 amino acids. Looked up from germline, CDR1 is SGDLS and CDR2 is YYNGEE. The CDR3 here is CASSPEGGYYSGNTIYF. In nucleotides, the CDR3 is TGTGCCAGCAGCCCCGAAGGGGGGTACTACTCTGGAAACACCATATATTTT.

This chain uses TRBV10-3 with TRBJ2-7; 7 nucleotides line up with TRBD2. V shed 9 bases and J 4 bases; nucleotides not matched to a gene: 12. The CDR3 length is 14 residues. In germline, CDR1 is ENHRY, CDR2 SYGVKD. CDR3 sequence reads: CAIAPTSASYEQYF. CDR3 coding DNA: TGTGCCATTGCGCCAACTAGCGCCAGTTACGAGCAGTACTTC.